The rows below give T cell receptor beta chains drawn from one sample of a study of blood T cell repertoires in COVID-19. Profiled with immunoSEQ multiplex PCR; TCRdb holds only in-frame clones, not every one. The sample yields 120,000 to 150,000 clones, around nine tenths seen once. Sequencing input: peripheral blood. The receptors stem from a woman aged 45-65 years with active or convalescent COVID-19. CDR3s include the opening cysteine and the closing phenylalanine or tryptophan. The order of the fields is J gene, V gene, D gene, clone size, CDR3 DNA, CDR3 protein. D genes are given only for firm matches. Only some rows state a clone size, as once, few, many or a class for expanded clones.

TRBJ1-5 TRBV4-2 . few TGTGCCAGCAGCCCGCCCTACCCCGGGGACATTGGGCCCCAGCATTTT CASSPPYPGDIGPQHF
TRBJ2-1 TRBV12-5 TRBD1 . TGTGCTAGTGGTCAGGGACAGGGGGCTGCTGAGCAGTTCTTC CASGQGQGAAEQFF
TRBJ2-1 TRBV18 TRBD1 . TGTGCCAGCTCACCCGGACAGGGCTATGAGCAGTTCTTC CASSPGQGYEQFF
TRBJ2-1 TRBV3-1/TRBV3-2 . . TGTGCCAGCAGCGTACTGGTGAATGAGCAGTTCTTC CASSVLVNEQFF
TRBJ2-2 TRBV18 . . TGTGCCAGCTCCTCCAGGGTCACCGGGGAGCTGTTTTTT CASSSRVTGELFF
TRBJ1-3 TRBV15 . few TGTGCCACCTCCGGAGGGCAGCTCGACTCTGGAAACACCATATATTTT CATSGGQLDSGNTIYF
TRBJ1-2 TRBV5-4 . . TGTGCCAGCAGCTTGGGGCAGGACTATGGCTACACCTTC CASSLGQDYGYTF
TRBJ2-7 TRBV7-9 TRBD1 . TGTGCCAGCAGCAGAAGGACAGGGGGCAGCTACGAGCAGTACTTC CASSRRTGGSYEQYF
TRBJ1-6 TRBV2 . . TGTGCCAGCAGTCCTAGGACATCTGGGGGGAATTCACCCCTCCACTTT CASSPRTSGGNSPLHF
TRBJ1-5 TRBV28 . . TGTGCCAGCAGTTCGACCCGGGACACGACCTCACATAGCAATCAGCCCCAGCATTTT CASSSTRDTTSHSNQPQHF
TRBJ2-5 TRBV11-3 TRBD1 . TGTGCCAGCAGCTTACGCAGGGGGCTAGGTGAGACCCAGTACTTC CASSLRRGLGETQYF
TRBJ1-3 TRBV14 TRBD1 many TGTGCCAGCAGCCCACAGGGGGCACAGAACACCATATATTTT CASSPQGAQNTIYF
TRBJ1-3 TRBV12-3/TRBV12-4 . . TGTGCCAGCAGGGCAGGGTTCATGGACACCATATATTTT CASRAGFMDTIYF
TRBJ2-3 TRBV7-2 TRBD2 . TGTGCCAGCAGCTTGACTAGCGGGGTCACAGATACGCAGTATTTT CASSLTSGVTDTQYF
TRBJ2-5 TRBV7-8 TRBD2 few TGTGCCAGCAGCTTAGCCGCGGGAGGGGGATCTCGGACCCAGTACTTC CASSLAAGGGSRTQYF
TRBJ2-7 TRBV28 . . TGTGCCAGCAGTCTCTCCCCATTCGTACAGGGTTATAACGAGGACGAGCAGTACTTC CASSLSPFVQGYNEDEQYF
TRBJ2-5 TRBV19 . . TGTGCCAGTAGTATAGCCTGGGGCCTCCAAGAGACCCAGTACTTC CASSIAWGLQETQYF
TRBJ1-1 TRBV3-1/TRBV3-2 TRBD1 few TGTGCCAGCAGCCAAGATAGGGTAGGGGGCGGCAGGGAGAACACTGAAGCTTTCTTT CASSQDRVGGGRENTEAFF
TRBJ1-3 TRBV21-1 . . TGTGCCAGCAGCATCCCCAGGGGGCTATTTGGAAACACCATATATTTT CASSIPRGLFGNTIYF
TRBJ1-2 TRBV6-5 TRBD1 . TGTGCCAGCAGCCCGACAGGGGAGGAGTATGGCTACACCTTC CASSPTGEEYGYTF
TRBJ2-1 TRBV5-4 TRBD2 . TGTGCCAGCAGCTTAAATAGCGGGAGGGCCTCCTACAATGAGCAGTTCTTC CASSLNSGRASYNEQFF
TRBJ2-7 TRBV28 . once TGTGCCAGCAGTTACGGCGGGGAAGGGGTCACCTACGAGCAGTACTTC CASSYGGEGVTYEQYF
TRBJ1-1 TRBV13 . few TGTGCCAGCAGCTCAGGATCCTACACTGAAGCTTTCTTT CASSSGSYTEAFF
TRBJ1-2 TRBV6-6 . once TGTGCCAGCAGATCCCAGACAGGTCATGGCTACACCTTC CASRSQTGHGYTF